Following are 21 T cell receptor beta chains from one sample sequenced in a study of T cell responses to AZD1222 COVID-19 vaccine. Some clones are missing from TCRdb's copy, which holds only in-frame ones; the method was immunoSEQ multiplex PCR. Found here are some 180,000 clones, more than 80% of them singletons; the top ten hold roughly 6%. The starting material was peripheral blood, obtained on day 0 of AZD1222 vaccination. All receptors come from an adult in good health.

On this clone: The junction departs from the called germline gene at one end, perhaps through a read error. The chain has TRBV20-1 and TRBJ2-2, with a tentative D call TRBD2 (5 bases). The CDR3 totals 14 residues. Germline V CDR1 and CDR2: DFQATT, SNEGSKA (reference sequence). The CDR3 coding sequence is TGCAGTGCTAGTGGAGGACTCCTAACCGGCGAGCTGTTTTTT. This sequence encodes CSASGGLLTGELFF.

This chain uses TRBV30 with TRBJ1-2; D is undetermined. V lost 1 base to trimming and J lost 5 bases, with 11 bases between them. The length of the CDR3 is 13 residues. Germline-derived CDR1 and CDR2 are GTSNPN and SVGIG (reference sequence). In DNA form, the CDR3 reads TGTGCCTGGAGTGGGGGTTTTGGTTATGGCTACACCTTC. Its translation: CAWSGGFGYGYTF.

V and J are TRBV29-1 and TRBJ2-1; 9 positions agree with TRBD1. The germline V gene encodes CDR1 SQVTM and CDR2 ANQGSEA. The CDR3 consists of 13 residues. V shed 7 bases, J shed 4 bases, and the junction held 5 bases outside the gene matches. This CDR3 reads CSADRGGYNEQFF. CDR3 DNA sequence: TGCAGCGCTGACAGGGGGGGTTACAATGAGCAGTTCTTC.

The gene calls are TRBV6-5 and TRBJ1-3, with 10 bases aligning to TRBD1. From germline, CDR1 is MNHEY and CDR2 SVGAGI. V was pared by 5 bases and J by 4 bases, with 5 bases of the junction left unmatched. This CDR3 has 15 residues. This chain's CDR3 is CASSRTGGLGNTIYF. The CDR3 DNA follows: TGTGCCAGCAGTCGGACAGGGGGATTAGGAAACACCATATATTTT.

The V call is TRBV27, the J call TRBJ2-7; D uncertain. Germline CDR1 reads MNHEY; CDR2 reads SMNVEV (reference sequence). The CDR3 has 11 residues. V lost 4 bases and J 3 bases, leaving 4 bases between the germline ends. CDR3 protein: CASSSDYEQYF. The CDR3 DNA follows: TGTGCCAGCAGTTCCGACTACGAGCAGTACTTC.

This chain uses TRBV5-1 with TRBJ1-1, with TRBD1 as a possible D gene (5 bases). CDR1 and CDR2 from the germline V gene are SGHRS and YFSETQ. Trimming removed 0 bases from V and 11 bases from J, with 14 bases in between. The CDR3 loop spans 13 amino acids. The chain's CDR3 is CASSLDLGDGAFF. The CDR3 DNA is TGCGCCAGCAGCTTGGACTTGGGGGATGGGGCTTTCTTT.

The chain carries TRBV28 and TRBJ1-5, with 7 nucleotides matching TRBD1. This CDR3 is built from 15 residues. Germline CDR1 is MDHEN and CDR2 is SYDVKM. V trimming: 8 bases; J trimming: 2 bases; junction bases outside the gene matches: 9. The CDR3: CASGRGQVRNQPQHF. The CDR3 coding sequence is TGTGCCAGCGGGAGGGGGCAAGTGCGCAATCAGCCCCAGCATTTT. The full variable domain, in which reference TRBV28 and TRBJ1-5 provide the parts outside the CDR3, is DVKVTQSSRYLVKRTGEKVFLECVQDMDHENMFWYRQDPGLGLRLIYFSYDVKMKEKGDIPEGYSVSREKKERFSLILESASTNQTSMYLCASGRGQVRNQPQHFGDGTRLSIL.

The gene calls are TRBV6-2 or TRBV6-3 and TRBJ1-1, with a tentative D call TRBD1 (5 bases). V lost 6 bases and J lost 4, with 18 bases in between. The germline V gene encodes CDR1 MNHEY and CDR2 SVGEGT. There are 15 residues in the CDR3. The CDR3 is CASRPAGGYSTEAFF. The DNA of the CDR3 is TGTGCCAGCAGACCTGCGGGGGGGTACTCCACTGAAGCTTTCTTT.

This chain joins TRBV6-5 and TRBJ2-5; 9 bases are shared with TRBD2. From germline, CDR1 is MNHEY and CDR2 SVGAGI. Trimming removed 6 bases from V and 3 bases from J; junction bases left unmatched: 2. CDR3 length: 13 residues. In DNA, the CDR3 is TGTGCCAGCAGACTAGCGGGCGAAGAGACCCAGTACTTC. Protein product: CASRLAGEETQYF.

The rearrangement links TRBV21-1 to TRBJ2-1; the table's D gene call, TRBD1, was not cross checked with the DNA. TRBV21-1 is a pseudogene segment. The CDR3 runs 16 residues. This CDR3 is CASGAPGQVIYNEQFF. The CDR3 region has the DNA TGTGCCAGCGGGGCACCGGGACAGGTTATCTACAATGAGCAGTTCTTC.

The rearrangement links TRBV5-4 to TRBJ2-1; 7 nucleotides match TRBD1. CDR1 and CDR2 from the germline V gene are SGHNT and YYREEE (reference sequence). The CDR3 has 14 amino acids. Germline trimming cut 4 bases from V and 6 bases from J; bases unmatched to any gene: 7. The CDR3 loop reads CASSIDRAGNEQFF. The CDR3 DNA reads TGTGCCAGCAGCATAGACAGGGCAGGCAATGAGCAGTTCTTC.

This chain links TRBV5-1 with TRBJ2-1; TRBD1 matches 9 bases. V shed 4 bases, J shed 0 bases, and the junction held 5 bases outside the gene matches. Per germline, CDR1 SGHRS and CDR2 YFSETQ. The CDR3 totals 16 residues. The CDR3 reads CASSEQGAFSYNEQFF. The CDR3 DNA follows: TGCGCCAGCAGCGAACAGGGGGCGTTCTCCTACAATGAGCAGTTCTTC.

This CDR3 reads CASSLGLGAGETQYF. The CDR3, as DNA: TGCGCCAGCAGCTTGGGGTTAGGGGCCGGAGAGACCCAGTACTTC. J is TRBJ2-5 and V is TRBV5-1, with a tentative D call TRBD1 (5 bases). The CDR3 runs 15 residues. Germline lookup yields CDR1 SGHRS and CDR2 YFSETQ. V lost 0 bases and J 4 bases, leaving 13 bases between the germline ends.

This chain joins TRBV7-9 and TRBJ1-1; tentative D call: TRBD1 (6 bases). The CDR3 is 14 amino acids. Germline V gives CDR1 SEHNR, CDR2 FQNEAQ (reference sequence). Deletions cut 3 bases from V and 1 base from J, with 9 bases between. This CDR3 is CASSLAQGNTEAFF. The CDR3 nucleotides are TGTGCCAGCAGCTTGGCACAGGGGAACACTGAAGCTTTCTTT.

This chain uses TRBV7-3 with TRBJ1-2; possible D gene TRBD1, 6 bases. The germline CDR1 and CDR2 sequences are SGHTA and FQGTGA. Between the trimmed V and J ends, which lost 2 bases and 4 bases, there was a span of 11 bases. CDR3 length: 14 amino acids. The chain's CDR3 is CASSLGDNSYGYTF. DNA of the CDR3: TGTGCCAGCAGCTTAGGGGACAACTCCTATGGCTACACCTTC.

This chain uses TRBV11-2 with TRBJ1-2, with a weak D call TRBD1 (6 bases). Germline V gene lookup returns CDR1 SGHAT and CDR2 FQNNGV. The CDR3 length is 14 residues. V shed 2 bases and J shed 4 bases, with 11 bases lying between them. In DNA, the CDR3 is TGTGCCAGCAGCTTAAACAGGGAAGGCTATGGCTACACCTTC. Translating gives CASSLNREGYGYTF.

V gene TRBV29-1 combines with J gene TRBJ2-2; D gene ambiguous. CDR1 and CDR2 (germline): SQVTM, ANQGSEA. Trimming removed 0 bases from V and 7 bases from J, with 12 bases in between. The CDR3 is 14 amino acids. This CDR3 reads CSVEDANGRGELFF. The CDR3 region has the DNA TGCAGCGTTGAAGACGCCAACGGGCGCGGGGAGCTGTTTTTT.

The sample holds one count of this clone. The V call is TRBV6-5, the J call TRBJ1-4; D perhaps matches TRBD1 (6 bases). The CDR3 is 14 residues long. The germline gives CDR1 MNHEY, CDR2 SVGAGI. Trimming removed 8 bases at V and 5 bases at J, with 15 bases between. CDR3 loop: CASGLGHQNEKLFF. CDR3 in DNA: TGTGCCAGCGGTTTGGGACACCAGAATGAAAAACTGTTTTTT.

This chain links TRBV10-3 with TRBJ2-1; possibly TRBD2 for D (5 bases). The V gene's germline CDR1 is ENHRY and CDR2 SYGVKD. The germline V and J ends were trimmed by 0 bases and 9 bases, with 15 bases remaining between them. CDR3 size: 15 residues. The CDR3 here is CAISESLASSGEQFF. For the CDR3, the DNA is TGTGCCATCAGTGAGTCGTTGGCTAGCAGCGGTGAGCAGTTCTTC.

This clone was detected once. The V call is TRBV5-1, the J call TRBJ2-1; no definite D call. V gave up 0 bases and J gave up 9 bases, with 7 bases separating them. This CDR3 spans 12 amino acids. CDR1 and CDR2 (germline): SGHRS, YFSETQ. The CDR3 region is CASSLGYLEQFF. The CDR3 bases are TGCGCCAGCAGCTTGGGGTACCTTGAGCAGTTCTTC.

The rearrangement joins TRBV19 to TRBJ2-2; 7 bases fit TRBD1. This CDR3 region has 16 residues. Trimming cost V 7 bases and J 2 bases; bases outside gene matches: 10. The germline V gene has CDR1 LNHDA and CDR2 SQIVND (reference sequence). CDR3: CASNPYQGVNTGELFF. In nucleotides, the CDR3 is TGTGCCAGTAACCCCTATCAGGGGGTAAACACCGGGGAGCTGTTTTTT.